The 18 T cell receptor beta chains below come from one sample, sequenced in a study of shared clonotypes between healthy human individuals. Data came from immunoSEQ multiplex PCR; TCRdb stores just in-frame clones and leaves some out. This table has 800,000 to 1,200,000 clones, around 78% appearing once. Material for sequencing was memory CD4+ T cells from PBMCs. As to subset: CD45RA-negative fraction. These receptors originate from a man aged 18 to 29 in good health. Some clones in this sample may be carry-over from other donors' samples.

This clone was recorded once. The chain links TRBV5-1 to TRBJ2-7, with 7 bases identical to TRBD1. Unmatched junction bases numbered 10, after V lost 3 bases and J lost 7 bases. CDR3 length equals 14 residues. CDR1 is SGHRS, CDR2 YFSETQ, per germline. The CDR3 region has the DNA TGCGCCAGCAGCTCTGTGACAGGGTCTGTGGAGCAGTACTTC. Protein: CASSSVTGSVEQYF.

The chain links TRBV7-9 to TRBJ2-1; a weak D match, TRBD2 (6 bases). This CDR3 is built from 15 residues. Trimming took off 0 bases at V and 4 bases at J, with 10 bases between the two ends. Germline lookup yields CDR1 SEHNR and CDR2 FQNEAQ (reference sequence). Written as DNA, the CDR3 is TGTGCCAGCAGCTTAGCGGGACTTAGGTACAATGAGCAGTTCTTC. Amino acids: CASSLAGLRYNEQFF.

The chain employs TRBV28 and TRBJ2-3; a possible D gene is TRBD2 (5 bases). CDR1 is MDHEN, CDR2 SYDVKM, per germline. This CDR3 comprises 14 residues. V lost 7 bases and J lost 8, with 19 bases in between. The CDR3 region has the DNA TGTGCCAGCACCGGCGCGGGTTCTCTTGGTACGCAGTATTTT. Residues: CASTGAGSLGTQYF.

This clone has a single count. This rearrangement joins TRBV6-6 to TRBJ2-5; 7 bases match TRBD1. V trimming: 6 bases; J trimming: 9 bases; junction bases outside the gene matches: 13. This CDR3 is built from 14 residues. Germline V gives CDR1 MNHNY, CDR2 SVGAGI (reference sequence). This CDR3 reads CASSSGQQTPPQYF. In DNA form, the CDR3 reads TGTGCCAGCAGCTCGGGACAGCAGACCCCGCCCCAGTACTTC.

The chain has TRBV30 and TRBJ1-1, with 7 bases matching TRBD1. Trimming removed 4 bases from V and 6 bases from J; junction bases left unmatched: 8. CDR3 length: 13 residues. Germline CDR1 reads GTSNPN; CDR2 reads SVGIG (reference sequence). Here the CDR3 DNA reads TGTGCCTGGACCAACCTCGGACAGGCTGAAGCTTTCTTT. Protein sequence: CAWTNLGQAEAFF.

This sequence joins TRBV11-2 and TRBJ2-6; D is ambiguous. Trimming shortened V by 3 bases and J by 1 base, and 7 bases separated the two germline ends. Germline CDR1 is SGHAT and CDR2 is FQNNGV. The CDR3 consists of 15 residues. The CDR3 DNA reads TGTGCCAGCAGCTTCACATTGTCTGGGGCCAACGTCCTGACTTTC. The encoded protein is CASSFTLSGANVLTF.

V and J are TRBV5-1 and TRBJ2-5; D not certain. With 4 bases removed from V and 5 bases from J, the gap between germline ends came to 12 bases. This CDR3 contains 13 residues. The germline V gene encodes CDR1 SGHRS and CDR2 YFSETQ. The CDR3 region is CASSRGDGETQYF. The DNA for the CDR3 is TGCGCCAGCAGCCGAGGCGATGGGGAGACCCAGTACTTC.

The CDR3 nucleotides read TGCGCCAGCAGTTTCCCGGGACTAGCGGGAGGGAGAGTCACCGGGGAGCTGTTTTTT. It codes for CASSFPGLAGGRVTGELFF. The chain has TRBV10-1 and TRBJ2-2; 16 bases line up with TRBD2. The germline CDR1 and CDR2 sequences are WNHNN and SYGVQD (reference sequence). Losses at the gene ends were 5 bases for V and 4 bases for J; bases not matched to a gene: 10. The CDR3 consists of 19 residues.

The chain recombines TRBV6-1 with TRBJ1-1, with 7 bases identical to TRBD1. The V segment lost 4 bases and the J segment 11 bases; nucleotides outside the gene matches: 7. CDR3 length equals 12 residues. Germline assignment: CDR1 MNHNS and CDR2 SASEGT. CDR3 in DNA: TGTGCCAGCAGTGCAAAGGGGACAGACGCTTTCTTT. It specifies CASSAKGTDAFF.

In the case of this clone: The sample has other DNA sequences that encode this CDR3 too. The J gene is TRBJ2-5, the V gene TRBV5-1; 15 nucleotides align to TRBD2. CDR3 length: 16 amino acids. Germline V gene data show CDR1 as SGHRS and CDR2 as YFSETQ. The V gene end was trimmed by 0 bases and the J gene end by 4 bases; junction bases not matched to a gene: 1. CDR3 sequence: CASSLGTSGRGETQYF. CDR3 sequence (DNA): TGCGCCAGCAGCTTGGGGACTAGCGGGAGGGGAGAGACCCAGTACTTC.

The V and J genes are TRBV10-3 and TRBJ2-7; D remains unclear. Germline V CDR1 and CDR2: ENHRY, SYGVKD. With 4 bases removed from V and 0 bases from J, the gap between germline ends came to 10 bases. CDR3 length: 14 amino acids. The CDR3 DNA follows: TGTGCCATCAGTGGGGCCGGCTTCTCCTACGAGCAGTACTTC. It yields the protein CAISGAGFSYEQYF.

The CDR3 bases are TGTGCCAGCAGCAACTCGGGACTAGCGGGAGTTACGCAGTATTTT. Translation gives CASSNSGLAGVTQYF. The genes are TRBV5-8 and TRBJ2-3, with TRBD2 matching over 14 bases. Germline V gene sequence: CDR1 SGHTS, CDR2 YDEGEE. This CDR3 comprises 15 residues. V was pared by 4 bases and J by 8 bases, with 6 bases of the junction left unmatched.

V usage is TRBV30 and J usage is TRBJ2-1; no firm D call. In germline, CDR1 is GTSNPN, CDR2 SVGIG (reference sequence). V lost 2 bases and J lost 10, with 12 bases in between. CDR3 length: 12 residues. The CDR3 region is CAWSQVAEEQFF. The CDR3, as DNA: TGTGCCTGGAGTCAGGTAGCAGAGGAGCAGTTCTTC.

The CDR3: CASSQVPGYNSPLHF. DNA for the CDR3: TGCGCCAGCAGCCAAGTTCCGGGCTATAATTCACCCCTCCACTTT. The V call is TRBV4-3, the J call TRBJ1-6; no definite D call. Germline CDR1 LGHNA, CDR2 YSLEER. This CDR3 spans 15 amino acids. Trimming removed 1 base at V and 3 bases at J, with 7 bases between.

The V and J genes are TRBV19 and TRBJ1-2; D gene uncertain. Germline V gene sequence: CDR1 LNHDA, CDR2 SQIVND (reference sequence). The CDR3 is 16 residues long. Trimming took off 3 bases at V and 1 base at J, with 15 bases between the two ends. DNA of the CDR3: TGTGCCAGTAGTATGTCGACCGGGAATGGTAACTATGGCTACACCTTC. Its protein is CASSMSTGNGNYGYTF.

This clone showed up just a few times. V is TRBV7-2 and J is TRBJ1-5, with D possibly matching TRBD1 (6 bases). The V end was cut by 5 bases, the J end by 3 bases, with 14 bases between. The CDR3 runs to 15 residues. CDR1 and CDR2 from the germline V gene are SGHTA and FQGNSA. For the CDR3, the DNA is TGTGCCAGCAGCCCCCCGGGGGGGCCCAATCAGCCCCAGCATTTT. It yields the protein CASSPPGGPNQPQHF.

Many counts were recorded for this clone. This chain connects TRBV28 to TRBJ1-2; 8 nucleotides agree with TRBD1. This CDR3 has 15 residues. V trimming: 5 bases; J trimming: 4 bases; junction bases outside the gene matches: 9. Looked up from germline, CDR1 is MDHEN and CDR2 is SYDVKM. CDR3 loop: CASSPTGGFFYGYTF. The CDR3 region has the DNA TGTGCCAGCAGTCCCACAGGGGGGTTTTTCTATGGCTACACCTTC.

J is TRBJ1-3 and V is TRBV5-1; TRBD1 agrees at 9 bases. Germline V gene lookup returns CDR1 SGHRS and CDR2 YFSETQ. The J segment lost 4 bases and the V segment lost 4 bases, leaving 6 bases of the junction unmatched. The CDR3 totals 15 residues. The chain's CDR3 is CASSVTGGGGNTIYF. In DNA form, the CDR3 reads TGCGCCAGCAGCGTGACAGGGGGTGGAGGAAACACCATATATTTT.